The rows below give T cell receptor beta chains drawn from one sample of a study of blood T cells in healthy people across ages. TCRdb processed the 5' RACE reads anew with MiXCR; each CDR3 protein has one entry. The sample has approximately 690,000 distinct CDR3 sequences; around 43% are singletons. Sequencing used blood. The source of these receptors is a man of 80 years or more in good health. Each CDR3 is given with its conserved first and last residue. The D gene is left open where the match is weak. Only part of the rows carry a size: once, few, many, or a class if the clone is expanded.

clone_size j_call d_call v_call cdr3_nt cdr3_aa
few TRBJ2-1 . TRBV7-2 TGTGCCAGCAGCCCAGATTGGGGGCCCAATGAGCAGTTCTTC CASSPDWGPNEQFF
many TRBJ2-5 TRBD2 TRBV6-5 TGTGCCAGCACCCTTAGCGGGAGTAGGGGAGAGACCCAGTACTTC CASTLSGSRGETQYF
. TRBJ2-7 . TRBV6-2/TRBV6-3 TGTGCCAGCAGTTACTCAAGCAGGGGCGCCGACGAGCAGTACTTC CASSYSSRGADEQYF
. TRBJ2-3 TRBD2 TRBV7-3 TGTGCCAGCAGCTTAAACGGTGCTAGCGGGTGGGGAGATACGCAGTATTTT CASSLNGASGWGDTQYF
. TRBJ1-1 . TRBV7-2 TGTGCCAGCAACCAGGGTTTGGTGAACACTGAAGCTTTCTTT CASNQGLVNTEAFF
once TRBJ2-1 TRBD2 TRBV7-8 TGTGCCAGCAGCTTAGACGAGCGGGAGTACAATGAGCGGTTCTTC CASSLDEREYNERFF
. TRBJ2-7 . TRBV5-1 TGCGCCAGCAGCTTGCCCCGGGACGGATCCTACGAGCAGTACTTC CASSLPRDGSYEQYF
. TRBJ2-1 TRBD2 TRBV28 TGTGCCAGCAGTCGGACTAGCGGGTCCTTATACAATGAGCAGTTCTTC CASSRTSGSLYNEQFF
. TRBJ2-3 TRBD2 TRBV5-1 TGCGCCAGCAGCGCGACTAGCGGGGCGGCTGGGACGCAGTATTTT CASSATSGAAGTQYF
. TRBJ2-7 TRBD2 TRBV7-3 TGTGCCAGCAGCTTAACCGGACTAGCCTTCAATGAGCAGTACTTC CASSLTGLAFNEQYF
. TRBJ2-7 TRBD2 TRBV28 TGTGCCAGCAGTTCCCCGGGGACTAGCGGGAGCTGGGAGCAGTACTTC CASSSPGTSGSWEQYF
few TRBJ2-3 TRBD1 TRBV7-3 TGTGCCAGCAGCTTACTGACAGGGGCCCGGGATACGCAGTATTTT CASSLLTGARDTQYF
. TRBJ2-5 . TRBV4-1 TGCGCCAGCAGCCGTCAATGGAGCTACCCAGAGACCCAGTACTTC CASSRQWSYPETQYF
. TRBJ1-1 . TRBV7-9 TGTGCCAGCAGCTTAGCCCGGCGGGGGGCGGTTAACACTGAAGCTTTCTTT CASSLARRGAVNTEAFF
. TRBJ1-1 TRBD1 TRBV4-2 TGTGCCAGCAGCCAAGAACGAGGACAGGCCACTGAAGCTTTCTTT CASSQERGQATEAFF
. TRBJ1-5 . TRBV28 TGTGCCAGCAGGGTTCAGGCGGGGTTCTCCCTAAATCAGCCCCAGCATTTT CASRVQAGFSLNQPQHF
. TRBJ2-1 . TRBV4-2 TGTGCCAGCAGCCAACTAGCGAGAGGACTCAGTGAGCAGTTCTTC CASSQLARGLSEQFF
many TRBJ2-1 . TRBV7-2 TGTGCCAGCAGCCCAACGAGCGGGGACAGCTCCTACAATGAGCAGTTCTTC CASSPTSGDSSYNEQFF
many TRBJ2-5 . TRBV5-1 TGCGCCAGCAGCTTGTTTGTTCGAGAGACCCAGTACTTC CASSLFVRETQYF
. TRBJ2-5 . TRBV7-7 TGTGCTAGCAGCTTAGATAGGCGAAGGGAGCAGTACTTC CASSLDRRREQYF
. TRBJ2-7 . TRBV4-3 TGCGCCAGCAGCCGAGATCTCCAAAGGGGGGACCCCTACGAGCAGTACTTC CASSRDLQRGDPYEQYF
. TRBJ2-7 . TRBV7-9 TGTGCCAGCAGCAAACGCGGGGGCTTCTACAATGAGCAGTACTTC CASSKRGGFYNEQYF
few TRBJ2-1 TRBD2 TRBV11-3 TGTGCCAGCAGCTCCCAAGGGACTAGCGGGAGGTGGTCCTACAATGAGCAGTTCTTC CASSSQGTSGRWSYNEQFF
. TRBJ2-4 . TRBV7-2 TGTGCCAGCAGCTCACAGGGCGGACTAGCCAAAAACATTCAGTACTTC CASSSQGGLAKNIQYF
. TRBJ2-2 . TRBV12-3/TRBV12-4 TGTGCCAGCAGTGTAGTGTGGGACACCGGGGAGCTGTTTTTT CASSVVWDTGELFF
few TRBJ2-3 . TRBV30 TGTGCCTGGACGTCGGCCCAAGGGGGCCGGGGGGGTACGCAGTATTTT CAWTSAQGGRGGTQYF
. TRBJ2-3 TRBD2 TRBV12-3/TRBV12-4 TGTGCCAGCACCCTCGTGGGACTAGCGGCAGATACGCAGTATTTT CASTLVGLAADTQYF
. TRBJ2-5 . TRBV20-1 TGCAGTGCTAGAGTGGGGCGGGTCGTGGGCGAGACCCAGTACTTC CSARVGRVVGETQYF
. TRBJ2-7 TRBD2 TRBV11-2 TGTGCCAGCAGCGCGGAGAAAATAGCGGGAGCCCCCTACGAGCAGTACTTC CASSAEKIAGAPYEQYF
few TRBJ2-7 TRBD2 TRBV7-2 TGTGCCAGCAGTCCCACTAGCGGGAGGGTCTACGAGCAGTACTTC CASSPTSGRVYEQYF
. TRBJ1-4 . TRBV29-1 TGCAGCGGAAGGTTGGGAGCTAAGGAAAAACTGTTTTTT CSGRLGAKEKLFF
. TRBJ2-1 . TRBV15 TGTGCCACCAGCAGAGAGGCCTTCCATGAGCAGTTCTTC CATSREAFHEQFF
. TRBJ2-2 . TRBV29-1 TGCAGCGTAGAGGTCAGGAACACCGGGGAGCTGTTTTTT CSVEVRNTGELFF
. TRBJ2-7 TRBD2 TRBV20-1 TGCAGTGCGCGGACTAGCGGGAGTTTCGAGCAGTACTTC CSARTSGSFEQYF
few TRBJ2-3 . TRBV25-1 TGTGCCAGCAGTGACCGGGACGGTACAGATACGCAGTATTTT CASSDRDGTDTQYF
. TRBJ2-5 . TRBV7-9 TGTGCCAGCAGCTTAGAGATAGGGGGATTGGAGACCCAGTACTTC CASSLEIGGLETQYF
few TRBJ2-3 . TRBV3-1 TGTGCCAGCAGCCAAGATCAGAAAGAAACAGATACGCAGTATTTT CASSQDQKETDTQYF
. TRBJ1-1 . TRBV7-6 TGTGCCAGCAGCTTATCCCAGGGAGGTACTGAAGCTTTCTTT CASSLSQGGTEAFF
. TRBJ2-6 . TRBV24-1 TGTGCTACCATAAAATCCCCAAGGCCGGCTGGGGCCAACGTCCTGACTTTC CATIKSPRPAGANVLTF
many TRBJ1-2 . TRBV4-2 TGTGCCAGCAGCCAAGGGGTAGGGGTCGACGGCTACACCTTC CASSQGVGVDGYTF
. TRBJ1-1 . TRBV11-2 TGTGCCAGCAGGGGATACACTGAAGCTTTCTTT CASRGYTEAFF
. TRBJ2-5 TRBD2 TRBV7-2 TGTGCCAGCAGCTTAGTACCGGGGGCGGGGGGTGTCCGGGAGACCCAGTACTTC CASSLVPGAGGVRETQYF